This T cell receptor beta chain was retrieved from a study of spatial heterogeneity in lung cancer. Across the whole study: Across the raw uncorrected reads, a unique TCR and UMI combination was observed, on average, more than ten times. General study points: At resection, ubiquitous expanded tumor TCRs appeared in blood more than at follow-up.

This clonotype was seen ten or more times. The target antigen is unknown. The CDR3 spans 13 residues. Germline V gene data show CDR1 as LNHDA and CDR2 as SQIVND (reference sequence). The V segment lost 3 bases and the J segment 5 bases; nucleotides outside the gene matches: 2. Time point in this sample: sample taken at primary tumor resection. No cells were sorted before sequencing. The whole RNA sequenced was extracted from tumor, nontumor lung or frozen PBMC. The donors comprised some 72 untreated early-stage non-small cell lung cancer patients. TCRdb fed the 5' RACE reads into MiXCR, producing one record per CDR3 protein. The repertoire has approximately 52,000 distinct CDR3 sequences, approximately 7% of them found once; the top ten carry about 3%.

This receptor was identified in a female donor with early-stage non-small cell lung cancer. V and J are TRBV19 and TRBJ2-3; 7 bases line up with TRBD2. The sample was PBMCs, taken at surgery. The CDR3: CASSMGEGDTQYF. CDR3 nucleotides: TGTGCCAGTAGTATGGGGGAGGGAGATACGCAGTATTTT.